A single sample is the source of the 7 T cell receptor beta chains below, sequenced in a study of graft-versus-host responses after intestinal transplantation. Profiled with immunoSEQ multiplex PCR; TCRdb holds only in-frame clones, not every one. In the table there are about 57,000 clones, roughly 89% of which are singletons. This specimen consisted of PBMCs, obtained 26 days after transplant. The receptors stem from a human patient who received an intestinal transplant, so some T cells may come from the graft donor.

The rearrangement links TRBV5-1 to TRBJ1-4, with D possibly being TRBD1 (5 bases). Germline CDR1 and CDR2: SGHRS and YFSETQ. Trimming took off 0 bases at V and 5 bases at J, with 8 bases between the two ends. The CDR3 covers 14 residues. The CDR3 protein is CASSLGQLNEKLFF. The CDR3 DNA reads as TGCGCCAGCAGCTTGGGACAGTTAAATGAAAAACTGTTTTTT.

The J gene is TRBJ1-1, the V gene TRBV13; D is possibly TRBD1 (5 bases). Germline assignment: CDR1 PRHDT and CDR2 FYEKMQ (reference sequence). The CDR3 runs to 14 residues. V was pared by 1 base and J by 1 base, with 7 bases between. The chain's CDR3 is CASSLVGENTEAFF. For the CDR3, the DNA is TGTGCCAGCAGCTTAGTAGGGGAGAACACTGAAGCTTTCTTT.

The chain links TRBV4-2 to TRBJ1-1; possibly TRBD1 for D (6 bases). V was trimmed by 0 bases and J by 0 bases, leaving 8 bases between them. This CDR3 has 15 residues. Germline V gene sequence: CDR1 LGHNA, CDR2 YNFKEQ. CDR3 sequence: CASSQDRGMNTEAFF. For the CDR3, the DNA is TGTGCCAGCAGCCAAGACAGGGGTATGAACACTGAAGCTTTCTTT.

The chain employs TRBV7-9 and TRBJ2-3, with TRBD2 matching 9 bases. This CDR3 has 16 residues. V lost 3 bases, J lost 4 bases, and 8 bases stayed unmatched. The V gene's germline CDR1 is SEHNR and CDR2 FQNEAQ (reference sequence). The CDR3 DNA sequence: TGTGCCAGCAGCTTCTCCAGCGGGGGGTTGTCAGATACGCAGTATTTT. It codes for CASSFSSGGLSDTQYF.

This clone has only one observation. The chain employs TRBV11-3 and TRBJ2-1; TRBD2 agrees at 10 bases. The germline V gene has CDR1 SGHNT and CDR2 YENEEA. The CDR3 is 15 residues long. With 4 bases clipped from V and 9 bases from J, the junction kept 9 bases outside the gene matches. CDR3 sequence reads: CASSSQREGLTEQFF. DNA of the CDR3: TGTGCCAGCAGCTCACAGCGGGAGGGCCTCACTGAGCAGTTCTTC.

The J gene is TRBJ1-5, the V gene TRBV4-1; the match to TRBD1 covers 9 bases. Germline trimming cut 4 bases from V and 0 bases from J; bases unmatched to any gene: 7. The V gene's germline CDR1 is MGHRA and CDR2 YSYEKL. The CDR3 has 17 amino acids. The CDR3 here is CASSLTGGDRSNQPQHF. The CDR3 DNA is TGCGCCAGCAGCCTGACAGGGGGGGATCGTAGCAATCAGCCCCAGCATTTT.

V gene TRBV7-6 combines with J gene TRBJ2-1, with TRBD1 as a possible D gene (6 bases). The CDR3 sequence is 16 residues long. Germline loops: CDR1 SGHVS, CDR2 FNYEAQ. Between the trimmed V and J ends, which lost 7 bases and 0 bases, there was a span of 16 bases. The CDR3 DNA reads as TGTGCCAGCACCTACCCCAGGGGCGGCTCCTACAATGAGCAGTTCTTC. Residues: CASTYPRGGSYNEQFF. Combining the CDR3 with reference TRBV7-6 and TRBJ2-1 gives the whole variable domain GAGVSQSPRYKVTKRGQDVALRCDPISGHVSLYWYRQALGQGPEFLTYFNYEAQQDKSGLPNDRFSAERPEGSISTLTIQRTEQRDSAMYRCASTYPRGGSYNEQFFGPGTRLTVL.